What follows is one TCR beta chain and its context. Its cognate antigen is unknown. Data came from immunoSEQ multiplex PCR; TCRdb stores just in-frame clones and leaves some out. Of some 350,000 clones in the sample, 60% to 80% were seen once. This sample was included in a study of cytotoxic CD8 clonotypes in ibrutinib-treated CLL. Study outcomes and limitations: Public clonotypes, found uncommonly, either contracted or stayed stable on treatment.

This CDR3 region has 13 residues. Germline assignment: CDR1 MNHNY and CDR2 SVGAGI (reference sequence). V was trimmed by 3 bases and J by 6 bases, leaving 12 bases between them. This chain connects TRBV6-6 to TRBJ2-7, with D maybe TRBD2 (5 bases). The receptor comes from a human donor with chronic lymphocytic leukemia. The input for sequencing was PBMCs, taken after 36 months of ibrutinib treatment. CDR3 DNA: TGTGCCAGCAGTTATATACCCCTAGCCGAGCAGTACTTC. As protein: CASSYIPLAEQYF.